The present T cell receptor beta chain was sequenced within a study of cytomegalovirus exposure and HLA in healthy donors. Samples came from healthy bone marrow donors. Notes on this clone: The target antigen is unknown.

The PCR was carried out with 60 Vbeta primers and 13 Jbeta primers. Assay: immunoSEQ multiplex PCR; the TCRdb copy retains only in-frame clones and omits some. The sample yields about 120,000 clones, over 60% seen once. Points from the study as a whole: In a later analysis, HLA-associated TCR beta chains were more clonally expanded than equally common others. According to the study, 180 or so TCR beta chains were cytomegalovirus-associated.

This CDR3 contains 15 residues. Per germline, CDR1 SEHNR and CDR2 FQNEAQ (reference sequence). The V gene end was trimmed by 1 base and the J gene end by 4 bases; junction bases not matched to a gene: 6. Sequenced input: PBMCs. The gene calls are TRBV7-9 and TRBJ2-7; 8 positions match TRBD2. This receptor was taken from a man aged 35 to 55 in good health and CMV-seropositive. The CDR3 reads CASSLVGLASYEQYF. CDR3 nucleotide sequence: TGTGCCAGCAGCTTAGTAGGACTAGCTAGTTACGAGCAGTACTTC. The complete variable domain, with remaining parts taken from reference TRBV7-9 and TRBJ2-7, reads DTGVSQNPRHKITKRGQNVTFRCDPISEHNRLYWYRQTLGQGPEFLTYFQNEAQLEKSRLLSDRFSAERPKGSFSTLEIQRTEQGDSAMYLCASSLVGLASYEQYFGPGTRLTVT.